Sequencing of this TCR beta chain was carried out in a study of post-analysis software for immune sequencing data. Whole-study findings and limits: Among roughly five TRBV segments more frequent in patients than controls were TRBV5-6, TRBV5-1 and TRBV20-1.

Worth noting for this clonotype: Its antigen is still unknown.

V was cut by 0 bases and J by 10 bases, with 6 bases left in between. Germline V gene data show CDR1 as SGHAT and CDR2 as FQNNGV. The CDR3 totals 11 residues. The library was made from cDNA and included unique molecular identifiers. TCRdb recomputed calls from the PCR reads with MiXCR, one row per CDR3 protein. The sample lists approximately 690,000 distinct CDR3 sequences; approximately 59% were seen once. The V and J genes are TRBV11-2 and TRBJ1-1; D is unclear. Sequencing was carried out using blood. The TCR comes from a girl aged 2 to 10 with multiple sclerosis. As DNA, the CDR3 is TGTGCCAGCAGCTTAGAACAAGCAGCTTTCTTT. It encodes CASSLEQAAFF.